Following are 14 T cell receptor beta chains from one sample sequenced in a study of T cells in localized non-small cell lung cancer. Only in-frame clones appear in the TCRdb table, and some are missing; sequencing was by immunoSEQ multiplex PCR. Of some 15,000 clones in the sample, roughly 87% are singletons; the top ten hold under 40%. This material consisted of peripheral blood, taken before any cancer treatment. The receptors derive from a male donor at least 60 years old with stage I lung adenocarcinoma.

The V and J genes are TRBV7-2 and TRBJ1-5; D is perhaps TRBD1 (5 bases). The CDR3 spans 15 residues. In germline, CDR1 is SGHTA, CDR2 FQGNSA. Between the trimmed V and J ends, which lost 5 bases and 6 bases, there was a span of 17 bases. The CDR3 sequence is CASSIQPSGGQPQHF. CDR3 bases: TGTGCCAGCAGCATACAACCCAGCGGGGGTCAGCCCCAGCATTTT.

The count of this clone is one. The chain combines TRBV5-1 with TRBJ2-5; 7 nucleotides match TRBD2. The CDR3 is made up of 15 amino acids. CDR1 and CDR2 (germline): SGHRS, YFSETQ. J was trimmed by 4 bases and V by 4 bases; bases with no gene match: 10. CDR3 residues: CASSLRAGSGETQYF. CDR3 in DNA: TGCGCCAGCAGCCTGAGAGCGGGGTCAGGAGAGACCCAGTACTTC.

The chain is built from TRBV5-1 and TRBJ2-2; D is unclear. Per germline, CDR1 SGHRS and CDR2 YFSETQ. Trimming took 0 bases from V and 5 from J, leaving 8 bases between them. The CDR3 is 14 residues long. The chain's CDR3 is CASSLAGSTGELFF. CDR3 DNA sequence: TGCGCCAGCAGCTTGGCCGGGTCTACCGGGGAGCTGTTTTTT. Together with reference TRBV5-1 and TRBJ2-2, the CDR3 gives the full variable domain: KAGVTQTPRYLIKTRGQQVTLSCSPISGHRSVSWYQQTPGQGLQFLFEYFSETQRNKGNFPGRFSGRQFSNSRSEMNVSTLELGDSALYLCASSLAGSTGELFFGEGSRLTVL.

The chain has TRBV4-1 and TRBJ1-2; 7 bases agree with TRBD1. Germline CDR1 MGHRA, CDR2 YSYEKL. J lost 4 bases, V lost 2 bases, and 16 bases had no gene match. This CDR3 is built from 18 residues. CDR3 sequence: CASSQPAGPGQATYGYTF. In DNA, the CDR3 is TGCGCCAGCAGCCAACCGGCCGGGCCCGGACAGGCTACCTATGGCTACACCTTC.

The chain employs TRBV9 and TRBJ2-3; D perhaps matches TRBD1 (5 bases). CDR1 is SGDLS, CDR2 YYNGEE, per germline. The CDR3 has 15 amino acids. Deletions cut 0 bases from V and 1 base from J, with 9 bases between. DNA for the CDR3: TGTGCCAGCAGCGTAGGTCAGGGTGGCACAGATACGCAGTATTTT. Amino acid sequence: CASSVGQGGTDTQYF.

V gene TRBV10-3 combines with J gene TRBJ2-5; D is possibly TRBD1 or TRBD2 (6 bases each). CDR3 size: 15 residues. V lost 3 bases, J lost 5 bases, and 16 bases lay in between. CDR1 and CDR2 from the germline V gene are ENHRY and SYGVKD. The CDR3 region has the DNA TGTGCCATCAGTGACCCTGAAAGGAGGGGGGAGACCCAGTACTTC. Translating gives CAISDPERRGETQYF.

V and J are TRBV6-5 and TRBJ1-4; the D is unclear. Trimming removed 2 bases from V and 0 bases from J, with 7 bases in between. Germline-derived CDR1 and CDR2 are MNHEY and SVGAGI. This CDR3 is 15 amino acids long. The CDR3 DNA is TGTGCCAGCAGTTACCCCGGGACAACTAATGAAAAACTGTTTTTT. Its protein product is CASSYPGTTNEKLFF.

The sample holds a few counts of this clone. The chain employs TRBV7-9 and TRBJ2-7, with D hard to call. Trimming left V 5 bases short and J 6 bases short, with 11 bases between. The CDR3 has 12 residues. The germline CDR1 and CDR2 sequences are SEHNR and FQNEAQ (reference sequence). The CDR3 sequence is CASSPLIGEQYF. CDR3 bases: TGTGCCAGCAGCCCTCTGATAGGCGAGCAGTACTTC.

In its sample, this clone was seen once. At one of its ends the junction is not consistent with the germline gene, which may arise from a read error. CDR3 residues: CASSLDRGPGELFF. The CDR3 DNA follows: TGTGCCAGCAGCCTAGACAGGGGGCCCGGTGAGCTGTTTTTT. This chain uses TRBV5-4 with TRBJ2-2, with 10 positions matching TRBD1. This CDR3 is built from 14 residues. Germline V CDR1 and CDR2: SGHNT, YYREEE (reference sequence).

This clone was seen once. The rearrangement links TRBV10-3 to TRBJ1-1; D might be TRBD1 (5 bases). CDR3 length: 14 amino acids. Between the trimmed V and J ends, which lost 3 bases and 4 bases, there was a span of 12 bases. Looked up from germline, CDR1 is ENHRY and CDR2 is SYGVKD. For the CDR3, the DNA is TGTGCCATCAGTGACGAGGGGAGGAGCACTGAAGCTTTCTTT. It specifies CAISDEGRSTEAFF.

The V gene is TRBV7-9, the J gene TRBJ2-5, with TRBD1 as a possible D gene (5 bases). The CDR3 spans 16 residues. Germline CDR1 SEHNR, CDR2 FQNEAQ (reference sequence). V was cut by 4 bases and J by 4 bases, with 19 bases left in between. For the CDR3, the DNA is TGTGCCAGCAGCTCTTTAGGGAAGACAGCCCGAGAGACCCAGTACTTC. It specifies CASSSLGKTARETQYF. The whole variable domain, remainder taken from reference TRBV7-9 and TRBJ2-5, is DTGVSQNPRHKITKRGQNVTFRCDPISEHNRLYWYRQTLGQGPEFLTYFQNEAQLEKSRLLSDRFSAERPKGSFSTLEIQRTEQGDSAMYLCASSSLGKTARETQYFGPGTRLLVL.

The V and J genes are TRBV10-3 and TRBJ1-1, with D tentatively TRBD1 (5 bases). CDR3 size: 14 residues. Germline V gene lookup returns CDR1 ENHRY and CDR2 SYGVKD. Trimming cost V 7 bases and J 0 bases, with 12 bases left between them. The CDR3 spells CAITPTAMNTEAFF. CDR3 DNA: TGTGCCATCACCCCGACAGCGATGAACACTGAAGCTTTCTTT.

This clone has only a few counts. The chain is built from TRBV5-1 and TRBJ2-7, with D perhaps TRBD1 (6 bases). With 0 bases removed from V and 5 bases from J, the gap between germline ends came to 18 bases. Germline V gene lookup returns CDR1 SGHRS and CDR2 YFSETQ. CDR3 length equals 16 residues. This CDR3 is CASSLDRASLGHEQYF. The CDR3 DNA sequence: TGCGCCAGCAGCTTGGACAGGGCCTCCCTTGGGCACGAGCAGTACTTC.

J is TRBJ1-6 and V is TRBV18; D perhaps matches TRBD1 (5 bases). Trimming cost V 1 base and J 5 bases, with 12 bases left between them. The CDR3 totals 16 residues. Germline CDR1 KGHSH, CDR2 LQKENI. CDR3 bases: TGTGCCAGCTCACCACGCCAGGGTAGTGATAATTCACCCCTCCACTTT. It codes for CASSPRQGSDNSPLHF.